The 18 T cell receptor beta chains given below trace back to one sample, sequenced in a study of vaccination and CD4 T cells after COVID-19. Their antigens are not known. The Oncomine TCR Beta short-read assay sequenced DNA from cultured CD4+ T cells. TCRdb redid the calling of the PCR reads with MiXCR, one entry per CDR3 protein. This sample has over 20,000 distinct CDR3 sequences; under 45% occur once, and the top ten carry about 19%. Specified treatment: approximately nine-day PBMC culture with coronavirus spike peptide pools or control peptides (ViraFEST assay). The source was CD4+ T cells from blood, cultured in vitro, collected before SARS-CoV-2 vaccination. These receptors were collected from a human donor who received a COVID-19 vaccine.

V and J are TRBV23-1 and TRBJ2-2; a possible D gene is TRBD1 (5 bases). TRBV23-1 is given ORF status, its function remaining uncertain. CDR3 length: 18 amino acids. With 3 bases removed from V and 5 bases from J, the gap between germline ends came to 22 bases. The CDR3 nucleotides are TGCGCCAGCAGTCAGCCGACAGTTTGGTGGGCACGAACCGGGGAGCTGTTTTTT. Protein: CASSQPTVWWARTGELFF.

This chain uses TRBV28 with TRBJ1-5, with D perhaps TRBD1 (6 bases). The V and J ends lost 4 bases and 4 bases respectively, with 8 bases between them. CDR3 length equals 13 residues. CDR1 is MDHEN, CDR2 SYDVKM, per germline. CDR3 DNA sequence: TGTGCCAGCAGTTACACAGGGAATCAGCCCCAGCATTTT. Translated, it gives CASSYTGNQPQHF.

The chain has TRBV7-6 and TRBJ2-3, with D tentatively TRBD2 (7 bases). CDR1 and CDR2 from the germline V gene are SGHVS and FNYEAQ. Trimming took 1 base from V and 2 from J, leaving 10 bases between them. This CDR3 region has 15 residues. The CDR3 loop reads CASSLGGGATDTQYF. CDR3 coding DNA: TGTGCCAGCAGCTTAGGGGGGGGGGCCACAGATACGCAGTATTTT.

This sequence joins TRBV6-1 and TRBJ2-7; no definite D call. V was trimmed by 10 bases and J by 7 bases, leaving 14 bases between them. Germline V gene data show CDR1 as MNHNS and CDR2 as SASEGT. The CDR3 totals 11 residues. The CDR3 DNA reads as TGTGCCACCACAAGAGGCATTGAGCAGTACTTC. It translates to CATTRGIEQYF.

The chain couples TRBV20-1 to TRBJ2-7; TRBD2 agrees at 10 bases. Germline-derived CDR1 and CDR2 are DFQATT and SNEGSKA (reference sequence). This CDR3 is built from 14 residues. Germline trimming cut 5 bases from V and 5 bases from J; bases unmatched to any gene: 9. DNA of the CDR3: TGCAGTGCTTTTACGGGACTAGCGCCCCACGAGCAGTACTTC. Protein sequence: CSAFTGLAPHEQYF.

V gene TRBV24-1 combines with J gene TRBJ2-3; 7 positions match TRBD1. This CDR3 contains 15 residues. With V trimmed by 6 bases and J by 0 bases, 5 bases remained unmatched. Germline V lookup: CDR1 KGHDR, CDR2 SFDVKD. For the CDR3, the DNA is TGTGCCACCAGTTCTACAGGGGTCAGCACAGATACGCAGTATTTT. It encodes CATSSTGVSTDTQYF.

V is TRBV6-1 and J is TRBJ2-1; D not certain. The germline V gene has CDR1 MNHNS and CDR2 SASEGT. The CDR3 has 11 amino acids. Deletions cut 1 base from V and 16 bases from J, with 11 bases between. This chain's CDR3 is CASSEDKKDFF. As DNA, the CDR3 is TGTGCCAGCAGTGAAGACAAGAAGGACTTCTTC.

CDR3 loop: CASSPGRGSGGQETQYF. The CDR3 DNA follows: TGTGCCAGCAGCCCCGGCAGGGGTAGCGGGGGACAAGAGACCCAGTACTTC. The J gene is TRBJ2-5, the V gene TRBV25-1; 9 bases are shared with TRBD2. Germline V gene sequence: CDR1 MGHDK, CDR2 SYGVNS. CDR3 size: 17 residues. V dropped 6 bases and J dropped 2; count of bases not matched to a gene: 13.

This chain uses TRBV12-3 or TRBV12-4 with TRBJ1-5; a possible D gene is TRBD1 (5 bases). The CDR3 covers 12 residues. The ends were cut back, 3 bases at V and 5 bases at J, with 5 bases in the middle. CDR3 sequence: CASSFRDQPQHF. As DNA, the CDR3 is TGTGCCAGCAGTTTCAGGGATCAGCCCCAGCATTTT.

In its sample, this clonotype was seen a few times. The chain employs TRBV20-1 and TRBJ1-3, with a weak D call TRBD1 (5 bases). This CDR3 has 14 residues. Germline values: CDR1 DFQATT, CDR2 SNEGSKA (reference sequence). V dropped 5 bases and J dropped 9 bases, with 20 bases sitting between them. The CDR3 sequence: CSALGGSRESTIYF. For the CDR3, the DNA is TGCAGTGCTTTGGGAGGTTCCAGGGAGAGCACCATATATTTT.

This clonotype was seen a few times. The gene calls are TRBV2 and TRBJ1-1; 7 nucleotides agree with TRBD1. J was trimmed by 3 bases and V by 4 bases; bases with no gene match: 2. CDR1 SNHLY and CDR2 FYNNEI come from the germline V gene. The length of the CDR3 is 13 residues. The CDR3 loop is CASSGQGHTEAFF. The CDR3 coding sequence is TGTGCCAGCAGTGGACAGGGTCACACTGAAGCTTTCTTT. The full variable domain, completed using reference TRBV2 and TRBJ1-1, is EPEVTQTPSHQVTQMGQEVILRCVPISNHLYFYWYRQILGQKVEFLVSFYNNEISEKSEIFDDQFSVERPDGSNFTLKIRSTKLEDSAMYFCASSGQGHTEAFFGQGTRLTVV.

DNA of the CDR3: TGTGCCTGGAGCCCCCGGCAGGGCACAGATACGCAGTATTTT. Protein product: CAWSPRQGTDTQYF. This rearrangement joins TRBV30 to TRBJ2-3; D remains ambiguous. Germline CDR1 reads GTSNPN; CDR2 reads SVGIG (reference sequence). There are 14 residues in the CDR3. V shed 3 bases and J shed 1 base, with 11 bases lying between them. Variable domain in full (rest from reference TRBV30 and TRBJ2-3): SQTIHQWPATLVQPVGSPLSLECTVEGTSNPNLYWYRQAAGRGLQLLFYSVGIGQISSEVPQNLSASRPQDRQFILSSKKLLLSDSGFYLCAWSPRQGTDTQYFGPGTRLTVL.

This chain uses TRBV29-1 with TRBJ2-7; D tentatively fits TRBD1 or TRBD2 (6 bases each). The germline V gene encodes CDR1 SQVTM and CDR2 ANQGSEA. This CDR3 contains 13 residues. With 7 bases removed from V and 5 bases from J, the gap between germline ends came to 18 bases. The CDR3 loop is CSGVGGPGDEQYF. The CDR3 DNA follows: TGCAGCGGTGTTGGGGGCCCGGGGGACGAGCAGTACTTC.

This clonotype was counted between two and nine times. The chain joins TRBV20-1 to TRBJ1-2; no clear D gene. V was cut by 1 base and J by 0 bases, with 3 bases left in between. The CDR3 consists of 12 residues. CDR1 and CDR2 from the germline V gene are DFQATT and SNEGSKA (reference sequence). Here the CDR3 DNA reads TGCAGTGCTAGAGGAACTAACTATGGCTACACCTTC. This sequence encodes CSARGTNYGYTF.

The chain joins TRBV2 to TRBJ1-2, with D unresolved. The CDR3 has 14 amino acids. The V end lost 6 bases, the J end lost 0 bases, and 11 bases lay between the germline ends. Germline loops: CDR1 SNHLY, CDR2 FYNNEI. The CDR3 region is CASRVNAANYGYTF. CDR3 nucleotides: TGTGCCAGCAGGGTGAACGCAGCTAACTATGGCTACACCTTC. Full variable domain (outside the CDR3, taken from reference TRBV2 and TRBJ1-2): EPEVTQTPSHQVTQMGQEVILRCVPISNHLYFYWYRQILGQKVEFLVSFYNNEISEKSEIFDDQFSVERPDGSNFTLKIRSTKLEDSAMYFCASRVNAANYGYTFGSGTRLTVV.

This clonotype turned up a few times. J is TRBJ1-2 and V is TRBV9; 7 nucleotides align to TRBD1. Germline V gene sequence: CDR1 SGDLS, CDR2 YYNGEE. Losses at the gene ends were 3 bases for V and 6 bases for J; bases not matched to a gene: 11. There are 15 residues in the CDR3. In DNA form, the CDR3 reads TGTGCCAGCAGCGCATTTGTGACAGGGAGGGATGGCTACACCTTC. Protein: CASSAFVTGRDGYTF.

This rearrangement joins TRBV20-1 to TRBJ1-1, with 9 nucleotides matching TRBD1. In germline, CDR1 is DFQATT, CDR2 SNEGSKA (reference sequence). The CDR3 runs to 14 residues. V gave up 3 bases and J gave up 9 bases; unmatched junction bases: 11. The DNA for the CDR3 is TGCAGTGCTAGTTTATTCGGGACAGGGCCGAAAGCTTTCTTT. Translated: CSASLFGTGPKAFF.

This rearrangement joins TRBV7-2 to TRBJ2-5; 8 bases line up with TRBD1. Germline lookup yields CDR1 SGHTA and CDR2 FQGNSA. Trimming at V came to 4 bases and at J to 5 bases, leaving 6 bases not matched to a gene. The CDR3 loop spans 14 amino acids. The CDR3 loop reads CASSSTGGVETQYF. Written as DNA, the CDR3 is TGTGCCAGCAGCTCCACAGGGGGTGTGGAGACCCAGTACTTC. Supplemented by reference TRBV7-2 and TRBJ2-5, the full variable domain reads GAGVSQSPSNKVTEKGKDVELRCDPISGHTALYWYRQSLGQGLEFLIYFQGNSAPDKSGLPSDRFSAERTGGSVSTLTIQRTQQEDSAVYLCASSSTGGVETQYFGPGTRLLVL.